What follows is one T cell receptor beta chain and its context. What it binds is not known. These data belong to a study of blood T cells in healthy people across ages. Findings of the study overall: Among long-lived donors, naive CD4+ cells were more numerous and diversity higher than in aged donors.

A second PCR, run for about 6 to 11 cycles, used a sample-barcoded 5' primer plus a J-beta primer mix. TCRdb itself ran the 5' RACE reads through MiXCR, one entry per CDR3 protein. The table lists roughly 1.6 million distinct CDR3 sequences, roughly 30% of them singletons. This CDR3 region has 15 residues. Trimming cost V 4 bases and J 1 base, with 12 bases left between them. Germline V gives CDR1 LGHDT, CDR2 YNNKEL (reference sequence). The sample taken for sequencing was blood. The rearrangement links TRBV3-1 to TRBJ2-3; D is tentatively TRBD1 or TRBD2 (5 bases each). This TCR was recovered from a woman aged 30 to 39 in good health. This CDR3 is CASSPQERGTDTQYF. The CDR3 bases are TGTGCCAGCAGCCCACAGGAGAGGGGCACAGATACGCAGTATTTT.